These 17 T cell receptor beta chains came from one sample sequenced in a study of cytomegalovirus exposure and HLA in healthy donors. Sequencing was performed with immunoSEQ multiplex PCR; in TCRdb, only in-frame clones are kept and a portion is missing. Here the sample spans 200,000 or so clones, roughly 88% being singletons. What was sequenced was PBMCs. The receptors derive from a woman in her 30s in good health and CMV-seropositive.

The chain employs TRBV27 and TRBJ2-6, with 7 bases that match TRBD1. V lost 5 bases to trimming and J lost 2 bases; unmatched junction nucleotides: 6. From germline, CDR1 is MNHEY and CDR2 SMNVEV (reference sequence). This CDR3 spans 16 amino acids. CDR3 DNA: TGTGCCAGCAGTCGCCTGACAGGGCCTGGGGCCAACGTCCTGACTTTC. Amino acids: CASSRLTGPGANVLTF.

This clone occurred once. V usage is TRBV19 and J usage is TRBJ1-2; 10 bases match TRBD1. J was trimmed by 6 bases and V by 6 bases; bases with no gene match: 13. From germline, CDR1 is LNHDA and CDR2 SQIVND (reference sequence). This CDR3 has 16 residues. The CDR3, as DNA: TGTGCCAGTAGCATCACCCCGGACAGGGGGAGGGATGGCTACACCTTC. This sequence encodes CASSITPDRGRDGYTF.

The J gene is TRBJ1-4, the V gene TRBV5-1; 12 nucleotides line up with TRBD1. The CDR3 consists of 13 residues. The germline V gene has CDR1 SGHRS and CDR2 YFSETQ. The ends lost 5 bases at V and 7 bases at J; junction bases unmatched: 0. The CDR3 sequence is CASRGQGAEKLFF. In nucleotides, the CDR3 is TGCGCCAGCAGGGGACAGGGGGCTGAAAAACTGTTTTTT.

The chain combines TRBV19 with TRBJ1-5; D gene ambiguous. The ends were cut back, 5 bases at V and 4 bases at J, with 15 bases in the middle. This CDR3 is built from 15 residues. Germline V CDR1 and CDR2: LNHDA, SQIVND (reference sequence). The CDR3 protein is CASSPRDHNNQPQHF. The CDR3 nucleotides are TGTGCCAGTAGTCCCCGGGATCATAATAATCAGCCCCAGCATTTT.

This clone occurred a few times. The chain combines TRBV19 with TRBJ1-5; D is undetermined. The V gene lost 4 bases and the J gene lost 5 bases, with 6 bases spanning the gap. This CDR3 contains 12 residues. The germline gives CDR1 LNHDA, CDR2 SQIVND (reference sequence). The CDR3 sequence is CASSNRDQPQHF. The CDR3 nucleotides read TGTGCCAGTAGTAACCGGGATCAGCCCCAGCATTTT.

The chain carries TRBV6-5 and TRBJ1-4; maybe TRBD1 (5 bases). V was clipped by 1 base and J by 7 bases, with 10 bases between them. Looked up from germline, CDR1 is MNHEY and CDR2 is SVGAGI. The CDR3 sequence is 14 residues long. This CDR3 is CASSYLGGGEKLFF. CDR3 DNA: TGTGCCAGCAGTTACTTGGGGGGGGGTGAAAAACTGTTTTTT.

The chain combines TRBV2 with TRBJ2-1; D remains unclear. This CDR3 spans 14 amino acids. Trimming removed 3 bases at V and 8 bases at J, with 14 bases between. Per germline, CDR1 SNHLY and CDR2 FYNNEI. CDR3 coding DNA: TGTGCCAGCAGTGACCAAGACTTCGGCCATGAGCAGTTCTTC. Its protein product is CASSDQDFGHEQFF.

The CDR3 here is CASRLDTNSYGYTF. In DNA, the CDR3 is TGTGCCAGCAGACTCGACACCAACAGCTATGGCTACACCTTC. The V gene is TRBV6-5, the J gene TRBJ1-2, with D uncertain. CDR1 MNHEY and CDR2 SVGAGI come from the germline V gene. This CDR3 is 14 amino acids long. V shed 6 bases and J shed 4 bases, with 15 bases lying between them.

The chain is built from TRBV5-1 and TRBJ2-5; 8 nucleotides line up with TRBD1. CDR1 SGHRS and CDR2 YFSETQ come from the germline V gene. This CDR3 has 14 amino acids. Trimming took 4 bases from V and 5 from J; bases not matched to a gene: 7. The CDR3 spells CASSQRQGTETQYF. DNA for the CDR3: TGCGCCAGCAGCCAGAGACAGGGGACGGAGACCCAGTACTTC.

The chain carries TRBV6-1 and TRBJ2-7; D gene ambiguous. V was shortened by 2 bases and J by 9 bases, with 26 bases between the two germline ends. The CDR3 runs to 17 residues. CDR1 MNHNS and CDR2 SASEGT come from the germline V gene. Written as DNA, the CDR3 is TGTGCCAGCAGTGAATACCCCGACACCAGAATCCCTATGGTGCAGTACTTC. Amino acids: CASSEYPDTRIPMVQYF.

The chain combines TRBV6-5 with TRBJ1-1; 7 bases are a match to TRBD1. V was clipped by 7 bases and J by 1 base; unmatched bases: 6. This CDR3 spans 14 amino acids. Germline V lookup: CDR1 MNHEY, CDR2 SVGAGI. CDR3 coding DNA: TGTGCCAGCACCCAAGGGACAGCGAACACTGAAGCTTTCTTT. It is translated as CASTQGTANTEAFF.

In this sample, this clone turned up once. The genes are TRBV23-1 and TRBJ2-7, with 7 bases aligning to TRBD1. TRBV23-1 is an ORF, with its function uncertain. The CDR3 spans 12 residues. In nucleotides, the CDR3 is TGCGTATATCACAGGGGATCCTACGAGCAGTACTTC. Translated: CVYHRGSYEQYF.

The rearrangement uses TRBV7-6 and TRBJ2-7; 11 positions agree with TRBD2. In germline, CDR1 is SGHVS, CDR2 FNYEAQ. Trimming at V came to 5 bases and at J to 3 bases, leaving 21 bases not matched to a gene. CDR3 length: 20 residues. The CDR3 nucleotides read TGTGCCAGCAGCGCGAACCATTTGACTAGCGGGAACCTCCAACTCTACGAGCAGTACTTC. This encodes CASSANHLTSGNLQLYEQYF.

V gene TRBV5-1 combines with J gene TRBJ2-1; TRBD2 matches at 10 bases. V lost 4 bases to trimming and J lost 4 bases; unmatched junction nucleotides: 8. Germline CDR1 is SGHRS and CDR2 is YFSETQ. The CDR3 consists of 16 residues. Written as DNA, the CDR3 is TGCGCCAGCAGCCCCCCGGGACTAGCGAGATACAATGAGCAGTTCTTC. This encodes CASSPPGLARYNEQFF.

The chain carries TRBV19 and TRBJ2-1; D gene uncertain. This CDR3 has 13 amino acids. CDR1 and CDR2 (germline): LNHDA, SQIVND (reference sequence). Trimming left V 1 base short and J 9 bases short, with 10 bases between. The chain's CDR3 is CASSIGFPSEQFF. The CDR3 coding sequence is TGTGCCAGTAGTATAGGATTTCCCAGTGAGCAGTTCTTC.

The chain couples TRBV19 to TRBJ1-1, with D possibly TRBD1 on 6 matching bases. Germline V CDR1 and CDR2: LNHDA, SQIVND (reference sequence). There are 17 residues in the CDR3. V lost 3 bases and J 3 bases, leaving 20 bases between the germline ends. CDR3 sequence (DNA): TGTGCCAGTAGTATCGGGCAGGGGCTTCAGTTTGACACTGAAGCTTTCTTT. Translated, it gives CASSIGQGLQFDTEAFF.

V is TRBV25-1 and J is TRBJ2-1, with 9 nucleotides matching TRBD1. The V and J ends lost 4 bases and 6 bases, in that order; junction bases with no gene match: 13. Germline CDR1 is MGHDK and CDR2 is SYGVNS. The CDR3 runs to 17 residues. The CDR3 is CASSVETGQGDGNEQFF. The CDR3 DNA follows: TGTGCCAGCAGTGTGGAGACGGGACAGGGAGATGGCAATGAGCAGTTCTTC.